The source of this T cell receptor beta chain is a study of identical twins. Study-level findings and limits: Out-of-frame alpha sequences common to twins exhibited a surplus of low generation probability. Where beta out-of-frame sequences were concerned, excess twin sharing was weaker.

Unique molecular identifiers were present on the cDNA, which also gained a universal primer site by template switching. TCRdb recomputed calls from the 5' RACE reads with MiXCR, one row per CDR3 protein. Of around 1.7 million distinct CDR3 sequences detected, 25% to 35% appear once; the ten largest clones hold roughly 0.3%. This clonotype was seen only a few times. Its target is not known. CDR3 length: 13 residues. Trimming at V came to 3 bases and at J to 4 bases, leaving 2 bases not matched to a gene. Germline CDR1 and CDR2: ENHRY and SYGVKD. The rearrangement links TRBV10-3 to TRBJ1-2; the match to TRBD1 covers 7 bases. Specimen: cord blood. This receptor was taken from a newborn girl in good health. The CDR3, as DNA: TGTGCCATCAGTGATACAGGGGCCTATGGCTACACCTTC. It yields the protein CAISDTGAYGYTF.